Below, 30 T cell receptor beta chains from the same sample are listed, as sequenced in a study of T cell changes during pregnancy in multiple sclerosis. Clones were sequenced by immunoSEQ multiplex PCR, and TCRdb holds only the in-frame ones, with some missing. The table has about 61,000 clones, 93% seen once. Material: CD8+ T cells from peripheral blood mononuclear cells, obtained in the third trimester of pregnancy. These receptors came from a female donor with multiple sclerosis, enrolled in a pregnancy study.

The chain uses TRBV19 and TRBJ2-7; the match to TRBD1 covers 8 bases. Germline loops: CDR1 LNHDA, CDR2 SQIVND (reference sequence). Trimming cost V 3 bases and J 6 bases; bases outside gene matches: 10. This CDR3 contains 15 residues. The CDR3: CASSIRWQGASEQYF. Here the CDR3 DNA reads TGTGCCAGTAGTATTAGGTGGCAGGGGGCAAGCGAGCAGTACTTC.

J is TRBJ2-5 and V is TRBV9; 14 nucleotides line up with TRBD2. This CDR3 has 18 amino acids. V shed 0 bases and J 5 bases; nucleotides not matched to a gene: 9. The germline CDR1 and CDR2 sequences are SGDLS and YYNGEE. CDR3 DNA: TGTGCCAGCAGCGTAGTAGAGACTAGCGGGAGGGCCGGTGAGACCCAGTACTTC. Its translation is CASSVVETSGRAGETQYF. The complete variable domain, with remaining parts taken from reference TRBV9 and TRBJ2-5, reads DSGVTQTPKHLITATGQRVTLRCSPRSGDLSVYWYQQSLDQGLQFLIQYYNGEERAKGNILERFSAQQFPDLHSELNLSSLELGDSALYFCASSVVETSGRAGETQYFGPGTRLLVL.

The chain carries TRBV19 and TRBJ2-3; D gene uncertain. V lost 6 bases, J lost 4 bases, and 17 bases lay in between. Germline CDR1 and CDR2: LNHDA and SQIVND (reference sequence). The CDR3 sequence is 15 residues long. Here the CDR3 reads CASSPYPVVSDTQYF. In DNA form, the CDR3 reads TGTGCCAGTAGCCCTTACCCGGTCGTGTCAGATACGCAGTATTTT.

This chain joins TRBV28 and TRBJ1-1; 12 bases are a match to TRBD1. The CDR3 loop spans 17 amino acids. V was pared by 6 bases and J by 0 bases, with 8 bases of the junction left unmatched. CDR1 is MDHEN and CDR2 is SYDVKM in the germline V gene. The CDR3 loop reads CASSPGGQGAVNTEAFF. The DNA of the CDR3 is TGTGCCAGCAGCCCGGGGGGACAGGGGGCCGTGAACACTGAAGCTTTCTTT.

This sequence joins TRBV2 and TRBJ2-7; D is uncertain. Trimming removed 10 bases from V and 7 bases from J, with 11 bases in between. Per the germline V gene, CDR1 is SNHLY and CDR2 is FYNNEI. The CDR3 has 10 amino acids. The CDR3 here is CANNPFEQYF. The CDR3 DNA is TGTGCCAACAATCCGTTTGAGCAGTACTTC.

The chain has TRBV18 and TRBJ2-1; TRBD2 matches 10 bases. This CDR3 comprises 15 residues. From germline, CDR1 is KGHSH and CDR2 LQKENI. V lost 0 bases to trimming and J lost 4 bases; unmatched junction nucleotides: 0. The CDR3 here is CASSPPTSGYNEQFF. The DNA of the CDR3 is TGTGCCAGCTCACCACCGACTAGCGGGTACAATGAGCAGTTCTTC. Using reference TRBV18 and TRBJ2-1 for the parts outside the CDR3, the full variable domain is NAGVMQNPRHLVRRRGQEARLRCSPMKGHSHVYWYRQLPEEGLKFMVYLQKENIIDESGMPKERFSAEFPKEGPSILRIQQVVRGDSAAYFCASSPPTSGYNEQFFGPGTRLTVL.

This chain connects TRBV4-2 to TRBJ2-2; 8 bases match TRBD2. This CDR3 has 17 amino acids. Germline values: CDR1 LGHNA, CDR2 YNFKEQ. With 0 bases clipped from V and 4 bases from J, the junction kept 7 bases outside the gene matches. The CDR3 nucleotides read TGTGCCAGCAGCCAAGAGCCGGGAGGGACCCTCACCGGGGAGCTGTTTTTT. The encoded protein is CASSQEPGGTLTGELFF.

The J gene is TRBJ1-2, the V gene TRBV5-5, with D uncertain. Germline V gives CDR1 SGHKS, CDR2 YYEKEE (reference sequence). The CDR3 covers 15 residues. Trimming stripped 0 bases from V and 2 bases from J, with 11 bases between. CDR3 residues: CASSLVEGWNYGYTF. CDR3 bases: TGTGCCAGCAGCTTGGTCGAGGGTTGGAACTATGGCTACACCTTC.

The chain uses TRBV28 and TRBJ2-7; D is unclear. The CDR3 extends over 15 amino acids. Between the trimmed V and J ends, which lost 6 bases and 3 bases, there was a span of 18 bases. The germline V gene has CDR1 MDHEN and CDR2 SYDVKM. The CDR3 nucleotides are TGTGCCAGCAGCCTCCGACCTGACACCAGCTACGAGCAGTACTTC. Protein sequence: CASSLRPDTSYEQYF.

This clone was picked up one time. The chain uses TRBV10-2 and TRBJ2-5, with 11 positions matching TRBD2. V lost 3 bases, J lost 5 bases, and 2 bases stayed unmatched. Per the germline V gene, CDR1 is WSHSY and CDR2 is SAAADI. There are 14 residues in the CDR3. CDR3 in DNA: TGCGCCAGCAGTGAAGCTAGCGGGAGGGAGACCCAGTACTTC. As protein: CASSEASGRETQYF.

V usage is TRBV7-9 and J usage is TRBJ2-7; a weak D match, TRBD2 (6 bases). This CDR3 has 13 amino acids. From germline, CDR1 is SEHNR and CDR2 FQNEAQ (reference sequence). V shed 4 bases and J shed 0 bases, with 7 bases lying between them. CDR3 DNA sequence: TGTGCCAGCAGCTACGGGAGCTCCTACGAGCAGTACTTC. This gives the protein CASSYGSSYEQYF.

This chain joins TRBV6-1 and TRBJ2-4; D may be TRBD2 (5 bases). V lost 6 bases to trimming and J lost 0 bases, with 9 bases between them. The CDR3 contains 14 residues. CDR1 MNHNS and CDR2 SASEGT come from the germline V gene. DNA of the CDR3: TGTGCCAGCAGCGTGGGAGTAGCCAAAAACATTCAGTACTTC. Residues: CASSVGVAKNIQYF.

V usage is TRBV4-3 and J usage is TRBJ2-7; TRBD2 agrees at 10 bases. Germline CDR1 LGHNA, CDR2 YSLEER. With V trimmed by 3 bases and J by 7 bases, 9 bases remained unmatched. This CDR3 contains 15 residues. CDR3 protein: CASSQSTSGLEEQYF. The CDR3 DNA follows: TGCGCCAGCAGCCAGTCGACTAGCGGGTTGGAGGAGCAGTACTTC.

The chain joins TRBV15 to TRBJ2-1, with TRBD1 identical over 7 bases. Germline V gives CDR1 LNHNV, CDR2 YYDKDF (reference sequence). This CDR3 comprises 15 residues. Losses at the gene ends were 2 bases for V and 7 bases for J; bases not matched to a gene: 8. The CDR3 protein is CATSRKRQGVNEQFF. CDR3 bases: TGTGCCACCAGCAGAAAGCGGCAGGGGGTGAATGAGCAGTTCTTC. Full variable domain (outside the CDR3, taken from reference TRBV15 and TRBJ2-1): DAMVIQNPRYQVTQFGKPVTLSCSQTLNHNVMYWYQQKSSQAPKLLFHYYDKDFNNEADTPDNFQSRRPNTSFCFLDIRSPGLGDTAMYLCATSRKRQGVNEQFFGPGTRLTVL.

V and J are TRBV27 and TRBJ1-2; 10 bases line up with TRBD1. J was trimmed by 7 bases and V by 3 bases; bases with no gene match: 5. The germline V gene encodes CDR1 MNHEY and CDR2 SMNVEV (reference sequence). The length of the CDR3 is 14 residues. CDR3 sequence: CASSFDRGPGGYTF. The CDR3 nucleotides read TGTGCCAGCAGTTTTGACAGGGGGCCGGGTGGCTACACCTTC.

The chain employs TRBV5-1 and TRBJ2-7, with D maybe TRBD2 (6 bases). Trimming pared 2 bases from V and 0 bases from J, leaving 12 bases between. The CDR3 is 15 amino acids. Germline V CDR1 and CDR2: SGHRS, YFSETQ. The CDR3 DNA reads as TGCGCCAGCAGCTTCGGGGGACTGAGCTCCTACGAGCAGTACTTC. It encodes CASSFGGLSSYEQYF.

This clone was recorded once. The J gene is TRBJ2-3, the V gene TRBV27, with TRBD2 matching 16 bases. The V gene's germline CDR1 is MNHEY and CDR2 SMNVEV (reference sequence). The CDR3 sequence is 18 residues long. J was trimmed by 4 bases and V by 6 bases; bases with no gene match: 10. The CDR3 is CASRPGTSGRGSPDTQYF. The DNA of the CDR3 is TGTGCCAGCAGACCCGGGACTAGCGGGAGGGGGTCGCCAGATACGCAGTATTTT.

V gene TRBV7-9 combines with J gene TRBJ2-1; a weak D match, TRBD2 (7 bases). Germline V gene lookup returns CDR1 SEHNR and CDR2 FQNEAQ (reference sequence). The length of the CDR3 is 15 residues. Deletions cut 4 bases from V and 7 bases from J, with 17 bases between. CDR3 sequence reads: CASSWPGGRGNEQFF. As DNA, the CDR3 is TGTGCCAGCAGCTGGCCGGGGGGAAGGGGGAATGAGCAGTTCTTC.

CDR3 nucleotide sequence: TGTGCCAGCAGCCAAGATAGGGACTGGACCCAGTACTTC. This translates into CASSQDRDWTQYF. This chain joins TRBV4-2 and TRBJ2-5, with a possible D match to TRBD2 (6 bases). Germline CDR1 reads LGHNA; CDR2 reads YNFKEQ. CDR3 size: 13 residues. Trimming took 0 bases from V and 7 from J, leaving 9 bases between them.

The chain recombines TRBV15 with TRBJ2-1, with a possible D match to TRBD2 (6 bases). The CDR3 contains 16 residues. Trimming shortened V by 0 bases and J by 2 bases, and 11 bases separated the two germline ends. Germline values: CDR1 LNHNV, CDR2 YYDKDF (reference sequence). CDR3 protein: CATSRDTAGTYNEQFF. Written as DNA, the CDR3 is TGTGCCACCAGCAGAGATACAGCGGGTACCTACAATGAGCAGTTCTTC.

The J gene is TRBJ2-2, the V gene TRBV9, with D tentatively TRBD1 (6 bases). The CDR3 contains 15 residues. V lost 4 bases and J 5 bases, leaving 15 bases between the germline ends. Germline CDR1 and CDR2: SGDLS and YYNGEE. CDR3 DNA sequence: TGTGCCAGCAGCCTCCACTCCACAGGGACCGGGGAGCTGTTTTTT. Translation: CASSLHSTGTGELFF.

This rearrangement joins TRBV28 to TRBJ2-1; possible D gene TRBD2, 6 bases. V shed 3 bases and J shed 6 bases, with 6 bases lying between them. In germline, CDR1 is MDHEN, CDR2 SYDVKM. The CDR3 contains 12 residues. CDR3 in DNA: TGTGCCAGCAGTTTGGGGGGCAATGAGCAGTTCTTC. It codes for CASSLGGNEQFF.

This CDR3 is CASSEFKLISYEQYF. CDR3 DNA sequence: TGTGCCAGCAGTGAATTTAAGCTGATCTCCTACGAGCAGTACTTC. The V and J genes are TRBV25-1 and TRBJ2-7; D is undetermined. Germline V gives CDR1 MGHDK, CDR2 SYGVNS. Between the trimmed V and J ends, which lost 1 base and 0 bases, there was a span of 10 bases. There are 15 residues in the CDR3.

The chain uses TRBV27 and TRBJ2-2; D perhaps matches TRBD2 (5 bases). This CDR3 spans 17 amino acids. Germline values: CDR1 MNHEY, CDR2 SMNVEV (reference sequence). The V end was cut by 5 bases, the J end by 4 bases, with 20 bases between. The DNA of the CDR3 is TGTGCCAGCAGTCTGGCCCGGGGAGAGAGTTTCACCGGGGAGCTGTTTTTT. This translates into CASSLARGESFTGELFF.

This chain uses TRBV9 with TRBJ2-1, with D tentatively TRBD1 (6 bases). From germline, CDR1 is SGDLS and CDR2 YYNGEE. V lost 2 bases and J 3 bases, leaving 9 bases between the germline ends. CDR3 length: 14 residues. The CDR3 sequence is CASSVTGFYNEQFF. CDR3 nucleotide sequence: TGTGCCAGCAGCGTGACAGGTTTCTACAATGAGCAGTTCTTC.

The chain combines TRBV4-1 with TRBJ1-1; D not resolved. CDR1 MGHRA and CDR2 YSYEKL come from the germline V gene. This CDR3 is built from 13 residues. With 0 bases removed from V and 8 bases from J, the gap between germline ends came to 10 bases. The CDR3 region has the DNA TGCGCCAGCAGCCAAGATCGGCGAGGAGAAGCTTTCTTT. Translated: CASSQDRRGEAFF.

The CDR3, as DNA: TGTGCCAGCAGTGGGATAAGTCAGGCTAGCGGGAGTGTCGAGACCCAGTACTTC. This gives the protein CASSGISQASGSVETQYF. V usage is TRBV2 and J usage is TRBJ2-5; 10 positions match TRBD2. Germline V CDR1 and CDR2: SNHLY, FYNNEI. Trimming at V came to 4 bases and at J to 5 bases, leaving 16 bases not matched to a gene. The CDR3 extends over 18 amino acids.

This clone is a singleton in its sample. The chain recombines TRBV7-9 with TRBJ1-2, with TRBD1 matching 7 bases. The CDR3 is 12 residues long. Germline lookup yields CDR1 SEHNR and CDR2 FQNEAQ (reference sequence). V lost 5 bases and J lost 4; bases outside the gene matches: 1. The DNA for the CDR3 is TGTGCCAGCAGCGGGGACAGCTATGGCTACACCTTC. Amino acid sequence: CASSGDSYGYTF.

The chain recombines TRBV27 with TRBJ2-2; 10 positions match TRBD1. Trimming took 4 bases from V and 7 from J; bases not matched to a gene: 3. The CDR3 covers 14 residues. Per germline, CDR1 MNHEY and CDR2 SMNVEV (reference sequence). The CDR3 sequence: CASSWGQGNGELFF. The DNA for the CDR3 is TGTGCCAGCAGTTGGGGACAGGGGAACGGGGAGCTGTTTTTT.

V is TRBV28 and J is TRBJ2-1; 9 bases match TRBD2. Germline values: CDR1 MDHEN, CDR2 SYDVKM. V trimming: 6 bases; J trimming: 7 bases; junction bases outside the gene matches: 13. The CDR3 covers 16 residues. The CDR3 bases are TGTGCCAGCAGAGAATGGCGGGAGGGCCAAAAGAATGAGCAGTTCTTC. Residues: CASREWREGQKNEQFF. Together with reference TRBV28 and TRBJ2-1, the CDR3 gives the full variable domain: DVKVTQSSRYLVKRTGEKVFLECVQDMDHENMFWYRQDPGLGLRLIYFSYDVKMKEKGDIPEGYSVSREKKERFSLILESASTNQTSMYLCASREWREGQKNEQFFGPGTRLTVL.